The 29 T cell receptor beta chains below all came from one sample that was sequenced in a study of TIL therapy for anti-PD-1-resistant metastatic lung cancer. Sequencing used immunoSEQ v3. Only in-frame clones appear in the TCRdb table, and some are missing; sequencing was by immunoSEQ multiplex PCR. The sample includes about 95,000 clones, around 71% of them seen just once. Time point reported: pre-treatment sample, taken before nivolumab and TIL therapy. Tumor tissue came from excised metastases, mostly pleural nodules or supraclavicular lymph nodes. The specimen was tumor tissue, collected at baseline. All receptors come from a person between 25 and 79 years old with non-small cell lung cancer.

The genes are TRBV28 and TRBJ2-3, with TRBD1 matching over 7 bases. The V gene's germline CDR1 is MDHEN and CDR2 SYDVKM. Trimming took 6 bases from V and 6 from J; bases not matched to a gene: 9. The CDR3 has 14 amino acids. The CDR3, as DNA: TGTGCCAGCAGCACGGGACAGTCAGTGGATACGCAGTATTTT. This codes for CASSTGQSVDTQYF.

The chain is built from TRBV7-9 and TRBJ2-5; D may correspond to TRBD1 or TRBD2 (6 bases each). The V gene lost 6 bases and the J gene lost 8 bases, with 19 bases spanning the gap. CDR1 is SEHNR and CDR2 is FQNEAQ in the germline V gene (reference sequence). The CDR3 contains 14 residues. CDR3 region: CASSPWWGADTQYF. The CDR3, as DNA: TGTGCCAGCAGTCCGTGGTGGGGGGCAGATACCCAGTACTTC.

This clone has only one observation. The rearrangement links TRBV7-9 to TRBJ2-5; D is undetermined. With 5 bases removed from V and 3 bases from J, the gap between germline ends came to 10 bases. Germline values: CDR1 SEHNR, CDR2 FQNEAQ (reference sequence). This CDR3 contains 13 residues. CDR3 coding DNA: TGTGCCAGCAGCACAACAAACGAAGAGACCCAGTACTTC. Its translation is CASSTTNEETQYF.

The chain carries TRBV28 and TRBJ2-7, with a possible D match to TRBD2 (6 bases). The germline V gene encodes CDR1 MDHEN and CDR2 SYDVKM. The CDR3 length is 17 residues. V was clipped by 3 bases and J by 2 bases, with 20 bases between them. CDR3 region: CASSFWQGGTGPYEQYF. CDR3 nucleotide sequence: TGTGCCAGCAGTTTCTGGCAGGGCGGGACTGGACCCTACGAGCAGTACTTC.

The V gene is TRBV21-1, the J gene TRBJ2-7; TRBD2 is taken as the D call from the table, unchecked against the DNA. TRBV21-1 is recorded as a pseudogene. The length of the CDR3 is 18 residues. CDR3 region: CASSKVMCRGESSYEQYF. CDR3 nucleotide sequence: TGTGCCAGCAGCAAAGTAATGTGTCGGGGGGAGAGCTCCTACGAGCAGTACTTC.

In this sample, this clone turned up once. This CDR3 is also generated by other DNA sequences in the sample. This chain joins TRBV28 and TRBJ1-2, with D unresolved. The CDR3 contains 14 residues. V lost 3 bases and J 0 bases, leaving 8 bases between the germline ends. Germline loops: CDR1 MDHEN, CDR2 SYDVKM. The DNA of the CDR3 is TGTGCCAGCAGTTTTGGGAGTGCTAACTATGGCTACACCTTC. Translating it yields CASSFGSANYGYTF.

This chain connects TRBV30 to TRBJ2-2, with TRBD1 matching over 11 bases. CDR1 is GTSNPN, CDR2 SVGIG, per germline (reference sequence). Trimming took 2 bases from V and 7 from J; bases not matched to a gene: 6. The CDR3 consists of 15 residues. CDR3 nucleotides: TGTGCCTGGAGTTCGGGACAGGGGGTTGTCGGGGAGCTGTTTTTT. This codes for CAWSSGQGVVGELFF.

The V gene is TRBV9, the J gene TRBJ2-3; the match to TRBD1 covers 9 bases. CDR3 length equals 16 residues. Germline CDR1 and CDR2: SGDLS and YYNGEE. With V trimmed by 0 bases and J by 2 bases, 4 bases remained unmatched. The CDR3 DNA sequence: TGTGCCAGCAGCGTAGAGGGACAGGGAGACACAGATACGCAGTATTTT. It yields the protein CASSVEGQGDTDTQYF.

This clone has just a few counts. The chain couples TRBV2 to TRBJ1-1; 7 positions match TRBD1. This CDR3 spans 15 amino acids. V was clipped by 9 bases and J by 8 bases; unmatched bases: 18. Germline loops: CDR1 SNHLY, CDR2 FYNNEI. CDR3 amino acids: CASIAGTAREEEAFF. DNA of the CDR3: TGTGCCAGTATCGCCGGGACAGCTCGGGAGGAAGAAGCTTTCTTT.

This rearrangement joins TRBV7-3 to TRBJ2-2, with D perhaps TRBD2 (5 bases). This CDR3 region has 13 residues. CDR1 is SGHTA and CDR2 is FQGTGA in the germline V gene. V lost 2 bases and J 7 bases, leaving 8 bases between the germline ends. The CDR3 DNA reads as TGTGCCAGCAGCTTATCGGGGATCGGGGAGCTGTTTTTT. It specifies CASSLSGIGELFF. The full variable domain, rest sourced from reference TRBV7-3 and TRBJ2-2, is GAGVSQTPSNKVTEKGKYVELRCDPISGHTALYWYRQSLGQGPEFLIYFQGTGAADDSGLPNDRFFAVRPEGSVSTLKIQRTERGDSAVYLCASSLSGIGELFFGEGSRLTVL.

The table lists this clone with a few counts. The chain links TRBV7-2 to TRBJ1-4; the D is unclear. The V gene's germline CDR1 is SGHTA and CDR2 FQGNSA. This CDR3 has 15 amino acids. Trimming pared 4 bases from V and 0 bases from J, leaving 9 bases between. CDR3 region: CASSSRSATNEKLFF. The CDR3 DNA reads TGTGCCAGCAGCTCCAGGAGTGCAACTAATGAAAAACTGTTTTTT.

J is TRBJ2-1 and V is TRBV6-2 or TRBV6-3; TRBD2 agrees at 7 bases. The CDR3 runs 16 residues. CDR1 and CDR2 from the germline V gene are MNHEY and SVGEGT. V lost 2 bases to trimming and J lost 0 bases; unmatched junction nucleotides: 4. CDR3 in amino acids: CASSYERGRSYNEQFF. CDR3 in DNA: TGTGCCAGCAGTTACGAGCGGGGCCGCTCCTACAATGAGCAGTTCTTC.

J is TRBJ2-3 and V is TRBV7-2, with a weak D call TRBD2 (6 bases). The ends were cut back, 5 bases at V and 2 bases at J, with 17 bases in the middle. The CDR3 is made up of 16 amino acids. Germline V gene data show CDR1 as SGHTA and CDR2 as FQGNSA. The CDR3 region is CASSLRDRGNTDTQYF. The CDR3 nucleotides read TGTGCCAGCAGCCTACGAGATCGGGGGAACACAGATACGCAGTATTTT.

This chain links TRBV19 with TRBJ1-1, with D possibly matching TRBD1 (6 bases). This CDR3 spans 12 amino acids. V lost 9 bases, J lost 1 base, and 9 bases lay in between. The germline V gene has CDR1 LNHDA and CDR2 SQIVND (reference sequence). The CDR3 is CASLRGNTEAFF. The CDR3 coding sequence is TGTGCCAGCCTCAGGGGGAACACTGAAGCTTTCTTT.

The chain recombines TRBV5-4 with TRBJ2-2, with 11 bases identical to TRBD1. Unmatched junction bases numbered 2, after V lost 7 bases and J lost 3 bases. The CDR3 is made up of 14 amino acids. CDR1 is SGHNT and CDR2 is YYREEE in the germline V gene (reference sequence). The CDR3 spells CASGDRGDTGELFF. CDR3 DNA sequence: TGTGCCAGCGGGGACAGGGGGGACACCGGGGAGCTGTTTTTT.

In this sample, this clone turned up once. V is TRBV2 and J is TRBJ1-1; D perhaps matches TRBD1 (6 bases). The CDR3 runs 14 residues. Germline CDR1 reads SNHLY; CDR2 reads FYNNEI. V lost 7 bases, J lost 4 bases, and 16 bases lay in between. DNA for the CDR3: TGTGCCAGCAATCCCGAGGGGGTTGGCACTGAAGCTTTCTTT. Amino acid sequence: CASNPEGVGTEAFF. Combining the CDR3 with reference TRBV2 and TRBJ1-1 gives the whole variable domain EPEVTQTPSHQVTQMGQEVILRCVPISNHLYFYWYRQILGQKVEFLVSFYNNEISEKSEIFDDQFSVERPDGSNFTLKIRSTKLEDSAMYFCASNPEGVGTEAFFGQGTRLTVV.

This chain uses TRBV7-9 with TRBJ2-1, with a weak D call TRBD2 (5 bases). The CDR3 has 13 amino acids. The V gene lost 4 bases and the J gene lost 8 bases, with 12 bases spanning the gap. Germline-derived CDR1 and CDR2 are SEHNR and FQNEAQ (reference sequence). The CDR3: CASSSWTSHEQFF. CDR3 in DNA: TGTGCCAGCAGCTCGTGGACTTCCCATGAGCAGTTCTTC.

This clone came up once. The chain links TRBV10-3 to TRBJ1-2; weak D call: TRBD1 (5 bases). The CDR3 contains 15 residues. The germline CDR1 and CDR2 sequences are ENHRY and SYGVKD. V was trimmed by 0 bases and J by 3 bases, leaving 11 bases between them. The CDR3 reads CAISESGRAYYGYTF. For the CDR3, the DNA is TGTGCCATCAGTGAGTCGGGCAGGGCTTACTATGGCTACACCTTC.

The CDR3 region has the DNA TGTGCCAGCAGTCCCCTCTGGGCCGAGCAGTACTTC. This codes for CASSPLWAEQYF. The gene calls are TRBV7-9 and TRBJ2-7; no clear D. There are 12 residues in the CDR3. V was clipped by 6 bases and J by 6 bases, with 12 bases between them. The germline V gene encodes CDR1 SEHNR and CDR2 FQNEAQ (reference sequence).

The chain uses TRBV29-1 and TRBJ2-3, with 7 bases aligning to TRBD2. The V and J ends lost 5 bases and 5 bases, in that order; junction bases with no gene match: 16. The CDR3 totals 16 residues. The germline gives CDR1 SQVTM, CDR2 ANQGSEA. The CDR3 bases are TGCAGCGTTCGTAGTGTTGGGAAGCGGGGTGGAGATACGCAGTATTTT. Its protein is CSVRSVGKRGGDTQYF.

V usage is TRBV15 and J usage is TRBJ1-5, with TRBD1 as a possible D gene (5 bases). Per the germline V gene, CDR1 is LNHNV and CDR2 is YYDKDF (reference sequence). The CDR3 is 13 amino acids. Trimming pared 0 bases from V and 12 bases from J, leaving 12 bases between. The CDR3 loop is CATSRDQWGGQHF. CDR3 in DNA: TGTGCCACCAGCAGAGATCAGTGGGGGGGCCAGCATTTT.

This clone was picked up a small number of times. The chain uses TRBV5-6 and TRBJ2-7, with 13 nucleotides matching TRBD2. J gave up 2 bases and V 2 bases, and 1 base lay outside the gene matches. The CDR3 length is 15 residues. CDR1 and CDR2 from the germline V gene are SGHDT and YYEEEE. The CDR3 DNA sequence: TGTGCCAGCAGCTTAGGACTAGCGGGGGCCTACGAGCAGTACTTC. Protein product: CASSLGLAGAYEQYF. The full variable domain, its missing parts supplied by reference TRBV5-6 and TRBJ2-7, is DAGVTQSPTHLIKTRGQQVTLRCSPKSGHDTVSWYQQALGQGPQFIFQYYEEEERQRGNFPDRFSGHQFPNYSSELNVNALLLGDSALYLCASSLGLAGAYEQYFGPGTRLTVT.

CDR3 bases: TGTGCCACCAGTGATACAAACCGGGACACACAAGGGAACACTGAAGCTTTCTTT. Amino acid sequence: CATSDTNRDTQGNTEAFF. The chain combines TRBV24-1 with TRBJ1-1, with a tentative D call TRBD1 (6 bases). CDR1 and CDR2 (germline): KGHDR, SFDVKD. The CDR3 is 18 residues long. Trimming took off 3 bases at V and 1 base at J, with 20 bases between the two ends.

This clone was detected once. Other DNA sequences in the same sample also yield this CDR3. The V and J genes are TRBV12-3 or TRBV12-4 and TRBJ1-6; maybe TRBD1 (6 bases). The CDR3 extends over 13 amino acids. With 5 bases removed from V and 7 bases from J, the gap between germline ends came to 9 bases. CDR3 loop: CASSLTGNSPLHF. In nucleotides, the CDR3 is TGTGCCAGCAGTCTAACAGGGAATTCACCCCTCCACTTT.

The rearrangement joins TRBV5-4 to TRBJ2-7; 7 bases are a match to TRBD2. CDR1 and CDR2 from the germline V gene are SGHNT and YYREEE (reference sequence). J was trimmed by 3 bases and V by 4 bases; bases with no gene match: 10. There are 15 residues in the CDR3. Written as DNA, the CDR3 is TGTGCCAGCAGCCGGAAGCGGGAACGCTTCTACGAGCAGTACTTC. Translation: CASSRKRERFYEQYF.

V usage is TRBV11-1 and J usage is TRBJ2-3; a possible D gene is TRBD2 (5 bases). The germline CDR1 and CDR2 sequences are SGHAT and FQDESV (reference sequence). V lost 1 base to trimming and J lost 2 bases, with 10 bases between them. The CDR3 covers 15 residues. The CDR3 nucleotides read TGTGCCAGCAGCTTAGAGGGCGGGCACACAGATACGCAGTATTTT. Its protein is CASSLEGGHTDTQYF.

The V and J genes are TRBV11-2 and TRBJ1-1; D might be TRBD1 (6 bases). V was shortened by 1 base and J by 1 base, with 10 bases between the two germline ends. The germline V gene has CDR1 SGHAT and CDR2 FQNNGV. The CDR3 contains 15 residues. DNA of the CDR3: TGTGCCAGCAGCTTAGTTTCCAGGGGGAACACTGAAGCTTTCTTT. Protein: CASSLVSRGNTEAFF.

The chain combines TRBV7-8 with TRBJ2-7, with 8 bases identical to TRBD2. CDR1 and CDR2 (germline): SGHVS, FQNEAQ. This CDR3 is 18 amino acids long. V lost 4 bases and J lost 5; bases outside the gene matches: 19. In nucleotides, the CDR3 is TGTGCCAGCAGCTCACCCCCGGGACTAGAGGTCCTGGGCCACGAGCAGTACTTC. Its translation is CASSSPPGLEVLGHEQYF.

With regard to this clone: Different DNA sequences within this sample yield the same CDR3. The chain links TRBV9 to TRBJ2-2, with D possibly being TRBD1 or TRBD2 (5 bases each). This CDR3 spans 16 amino acids. Trimming left V 0 bases short and J 0 bases short, with 9 bases between. Germline V gene data show CDR1 as SGDLS and CDR2 as YYNGEE. The CDR3 loop is CASSVAGTANTGELFF. The CDR3 DNA sequence: TGTGCCAGCAGCGTAGCAGGGACGGCGAACACCGGGGAGCTGTTTTTT.